The rows below give T cell receptor beta chains drawn from one sample of a study of cytomegalovirus exposure and HLA in healthy donors. The data were produced by immunoSEQ multiplex PCR, yet TCRdb's version contains in-frame clones alone and is incomplete. The data contain about 98,000 clones, about 83% of them singletons. Input material: PBMCs. The receptors here all came from a woman aged 30 to 39 in good health and CMV-seronegative. Each CDR3 is given with its conserved first and last residue. A D gene is named only where the DNA matches it firmly.

CDR3aa	CDR3nt	len	v_gene	d_gene	j_gene
CASSLVLAGGNYNEQFF	TGCGCCAGCAGCTTGGTACTAGCGGGAGGGAACTACAATGAGCAGTTCTTC	17	TRBV5-1	TRBD2	TRBJ2-1
CASSSQIRDIRDNEQFF	TGTGCCAGCAGCTCCCAAATTAGGGACATTCGTGACAATGAGCAGTTCTTC	17	TRBV5-4	NA	TRBJ2-1
CASSLLAGGPYEQFF	TGTGCCAGCAGCCTACTAGCGGGAGGGCCCTATGAGCAGTTCTTC	15	TRBV7-2	TRBD2	TRBJ2-1
CASSTGSRAKNIQYF	TGTGCCAGCAGTACAGGGTCACGGGCCAAAAACATTCAGTACTTC	15	TRBV2	NA	TRBJ2-4
CASSSGTGAETQYF	TGTGCCAGTAGTAGCGGGACAGGGGCTGAGACCCAGTACTTC	14	TRBV19	TRBD1	TRBJ2-5
CASNDRVYEQYF	TGTGCCAGCAACGACAGGGTCTACGAGCAGTACTTC	12	TRBV19	TRBD1	TRBJ2-7
CASSQDGAQGGSQPQHF	TGCGCCAGCAGCCAAGATGGGGCACAGGGTGGGAGTCAGCCCCAGCATTTT	17	TRBV4-1	NA	TRBJ1-5
CASSDRGLPTQGYTF	TGTGCCAGCAGCGACCGGGGACTTCCAACCCAGGGCTACACCTTC	15	TRBV9	NA	TRBJ1-2
CASSYRGTNEKLFF	TGTGCCAGCAGCTACCGAGGGACTAATGAAAAACTGTTTTTT	14	TRBV7-2	NA	TRBJ1-4
CASSESWSRVNEQFF	TGCGCCAGCAGTGAGTCCTGGTCGAGAGTCAATGAGCAGTTCTTC	15	TRBV10-2	NA	TRBJ2-1
CASTGVPSYEQYF	TGTGCCAGCACCGGGGTCCCATCCTACGAGCAGTACTTC	13	TRBV2	NA	TRBJ2-7
CASTSGYNEQFF	TGTGCCAGCACCTCAGGTTACAATGAGCAGTTCTTC	12	TRBV28	NA	TRBJ2-1
CASSEVGGYNSPLHF	TGTGCCAGCAGTGAAGTCGGGGGCTATAATTCACCCCTCCACTTT	15	TRBV6-1	NA	TRBJ1-6
CASSPGGYGYTF	TGCGCCAGCAGCCCCGGGGGCTATGGCTACACCTTC	12	TRBV4-1	NA	TRBJ1-2
CASSLGPGYTF	TGTGCCAGCAGTTTAGGGCCTGGCTACACCTTC	11	TRBV28	NA	TRBJ1-2
CASSDSGEQTQYF	TGTGCCAGCTCCGATTCTGGGGAGCAGACCCAGTACTTC	13	TRBV18	NA	TRBJ2-5
CASLETGGRQPQHF	TGCGCCAGCCTCGAGACAGGGGGCCGTCAGCCCCAGCATTTT	14	TRBV5-1	TRBD1	TRBJ1-5
CASSLLARFTDTQYF	TGTGCCAGCAGCTTACTAGCGCGGTTTACAGATACGCAGTATTTT	15	TRBV5-6	TRBD2	TRBJ2-3
CASSLATAYNSPLHF	TGTGCCAGCAGCTTAGCGACAGCCTATAATTCACCCCTCCACTTT	15	TRBV7-9	NA	TRBJ1-6